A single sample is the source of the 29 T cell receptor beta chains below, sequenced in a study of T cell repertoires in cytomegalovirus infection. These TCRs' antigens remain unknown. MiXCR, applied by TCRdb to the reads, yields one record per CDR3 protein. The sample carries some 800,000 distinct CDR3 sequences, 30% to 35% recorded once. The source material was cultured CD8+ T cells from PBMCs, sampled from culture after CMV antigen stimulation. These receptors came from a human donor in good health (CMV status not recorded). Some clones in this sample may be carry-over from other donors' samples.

Here the CDR3 DNA reads TGTGCCATCAGTCCCTCGGAGGGCAGGGGGGCCGAGCAGTACGTC. Residues: CAISPSEGRGAEQYV. The V call is TRBV10-3, the J call TRBJ2-7; D might be TRBD1 (7 bases). The germline V and J ends were trimmed by 5 bases and 6 bases, with 20 bases remaining between them. Germline V gene data show CDR1 as ENHRY and CDR2 as SYGVKD. The CDR3 consists of 15 residues.

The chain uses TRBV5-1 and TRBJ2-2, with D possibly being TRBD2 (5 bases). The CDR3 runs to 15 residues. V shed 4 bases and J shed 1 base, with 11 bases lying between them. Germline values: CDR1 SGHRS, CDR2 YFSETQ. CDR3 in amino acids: CASSLGELNTGELFF. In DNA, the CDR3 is TGCGCCAGCAGCCTTGGGGAGTTGAACACCGGGGAGCTGTTTTTT.

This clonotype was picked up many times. The CDR3 region is CASSLAGEYEQYF. In DNA form, the CDR3 reads TGTGCCAGCAGCTTAGCGGGAGAATACGAGCAGTACTTC. The V and J genes are TRBV7-6 and TRBJ2-7; possibly TRBD2 for D (5 bases). Germline CDR1 is SGHVS and CDR2 is FNYEAQ. Trimming removed 0 bases from V and 4 bases from J, with 7 bases in between. The CDR3 runs to 13 residues.

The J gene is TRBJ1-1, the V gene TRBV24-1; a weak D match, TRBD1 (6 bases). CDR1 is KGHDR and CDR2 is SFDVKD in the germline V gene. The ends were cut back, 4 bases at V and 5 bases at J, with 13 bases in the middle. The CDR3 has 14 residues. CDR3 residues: CATSDQDSRTEAFF. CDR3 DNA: TGTGCCACCAGTGACCAGGACAGTAGGACTGAAGCTTTCTTT.

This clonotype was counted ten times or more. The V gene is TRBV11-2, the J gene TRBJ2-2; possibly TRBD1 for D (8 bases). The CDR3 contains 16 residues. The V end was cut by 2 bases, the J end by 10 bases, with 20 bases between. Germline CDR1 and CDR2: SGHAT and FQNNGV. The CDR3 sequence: CASSLKNRGGPEELFF. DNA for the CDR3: TGTGCCAGCAGCTTAAAGAACAGGGGGGGCCCCGAGGAGCTGTTTTTT.

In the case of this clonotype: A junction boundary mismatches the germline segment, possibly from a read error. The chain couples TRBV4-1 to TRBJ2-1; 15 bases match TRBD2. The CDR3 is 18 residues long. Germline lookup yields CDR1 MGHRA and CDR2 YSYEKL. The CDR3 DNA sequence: TGCACCAGCAGCCATCCCGGGACTAGCGGGGGGACCTACAATGAGCAGTTCTTC. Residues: CTSSHPGTSGGTYNEQFF.

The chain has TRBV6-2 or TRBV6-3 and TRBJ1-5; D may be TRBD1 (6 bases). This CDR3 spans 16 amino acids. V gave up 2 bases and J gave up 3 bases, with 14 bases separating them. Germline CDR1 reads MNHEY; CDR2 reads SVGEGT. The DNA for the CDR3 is TGTGCCAGCAGTTACAGACAGGTAAAATACAATCAGCCCCAGCATTTT. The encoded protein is CASSYRQVKYNQPQHF.

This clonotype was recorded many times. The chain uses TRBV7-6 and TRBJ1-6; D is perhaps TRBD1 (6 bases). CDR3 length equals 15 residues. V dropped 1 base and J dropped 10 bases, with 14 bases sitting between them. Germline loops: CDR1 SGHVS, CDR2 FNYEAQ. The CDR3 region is CASSLGPGVKSPLHF. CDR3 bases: TGTGCCAGCAGCTTAGGTCCAGGGGTAAAATCACCCCTCCACTTT.

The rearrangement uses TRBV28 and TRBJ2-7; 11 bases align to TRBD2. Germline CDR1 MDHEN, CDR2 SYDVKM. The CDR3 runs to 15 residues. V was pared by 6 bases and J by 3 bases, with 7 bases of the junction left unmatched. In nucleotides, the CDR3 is TGTGCCAGCAGCCCACTAGCGGGGGAATACTACGAGCAGTACGTC. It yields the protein CASSPLAGEYYEQYV.

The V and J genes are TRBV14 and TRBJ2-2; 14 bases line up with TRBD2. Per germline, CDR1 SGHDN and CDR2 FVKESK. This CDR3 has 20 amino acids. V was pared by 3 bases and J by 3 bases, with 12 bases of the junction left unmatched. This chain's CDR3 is CASSQPGLAGVARYTGELFF. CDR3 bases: TGTGCCAGCAGCCAGCCGGGACTAGCGGGGGTCGCTCGGTACACCGGGGAGCTGTTTTTT.

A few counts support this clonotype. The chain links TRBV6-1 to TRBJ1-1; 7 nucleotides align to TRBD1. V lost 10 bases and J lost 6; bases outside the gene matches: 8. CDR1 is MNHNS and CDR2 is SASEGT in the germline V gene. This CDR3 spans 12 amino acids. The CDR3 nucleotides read TGTGCCACCCGACAGGGATCGGCTGAAGCTTTCTTT. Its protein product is CATRQGSAEAFF.

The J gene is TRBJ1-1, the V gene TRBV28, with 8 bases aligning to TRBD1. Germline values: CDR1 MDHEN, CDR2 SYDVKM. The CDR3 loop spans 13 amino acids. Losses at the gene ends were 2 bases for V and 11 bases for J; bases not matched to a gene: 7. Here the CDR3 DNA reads TGTGCCAGCAGTTTAACTGGACAGGGCTGGGCTTTCTTT. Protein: CASSLTGQGWAFF. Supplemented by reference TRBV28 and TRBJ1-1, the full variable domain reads DVKVTQSSRYLVKRTGEKVFLECVQDMDHENMFWYRQDPGLGLRLIYFSYDVKMKEKGDIPEGYSVSREKKERFSLILESASTNQTSMYLCASSLTGQGWAFFGQGTRLTVV.

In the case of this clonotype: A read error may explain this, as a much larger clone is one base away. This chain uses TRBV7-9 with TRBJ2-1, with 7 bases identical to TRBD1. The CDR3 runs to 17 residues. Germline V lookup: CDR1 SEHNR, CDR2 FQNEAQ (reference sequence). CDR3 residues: CVSSNPRQGPSVHEQFF. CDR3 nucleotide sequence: TGTGTCAGCAGCAACCCCCGACAGGGACCCTCCGTCCATGAGCAGTTCTTC.

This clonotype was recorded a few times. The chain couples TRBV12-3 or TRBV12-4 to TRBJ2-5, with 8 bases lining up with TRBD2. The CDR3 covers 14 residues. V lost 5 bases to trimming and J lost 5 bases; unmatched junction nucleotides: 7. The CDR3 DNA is TGTGCCAGCAGTCGGACTAGCCTGCAGGAGACCCAGTACTTC. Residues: CASSRTSLQETQYF.

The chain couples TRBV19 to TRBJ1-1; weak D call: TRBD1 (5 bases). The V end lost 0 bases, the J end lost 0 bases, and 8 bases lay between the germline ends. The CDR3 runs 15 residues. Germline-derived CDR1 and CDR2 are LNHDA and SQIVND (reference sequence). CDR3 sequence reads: CASSIDRGMNTEAFF. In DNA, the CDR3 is TGTGCCAGTAGTATAGATAGGGGCATGAACACTGAAGCTTTCTTT.

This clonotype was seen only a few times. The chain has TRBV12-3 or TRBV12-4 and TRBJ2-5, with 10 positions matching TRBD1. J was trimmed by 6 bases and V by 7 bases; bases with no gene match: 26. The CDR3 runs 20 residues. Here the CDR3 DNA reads TGTGCCAGCACCTTTTCGTCCGCTAGTTTGTCGACAGGGGGCGGGAAGACCCAGTACTTC. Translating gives CASTFSSASLSTGGGKTQYF.

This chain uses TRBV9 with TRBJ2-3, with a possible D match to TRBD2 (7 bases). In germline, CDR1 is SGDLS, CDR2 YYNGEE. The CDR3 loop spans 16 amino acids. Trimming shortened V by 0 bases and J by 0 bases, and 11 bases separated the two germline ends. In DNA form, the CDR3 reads TGTGCCAGCAGCGTAGCGGGGGGCTACAGCACAGATACGCAGTATTTT. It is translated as CASSVAGGYSTDTQYF. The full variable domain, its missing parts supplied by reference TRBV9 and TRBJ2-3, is DSGVTQTPKHLITATGQRVTLRCSPRSGDLSVYWYQQSLDQGLQFLIQYYNGEERAKGNILERFSAQQFPDLHSELNLSSLELGDSALYFCASSVAGGYSTDTQYFGPGTRLTVL.

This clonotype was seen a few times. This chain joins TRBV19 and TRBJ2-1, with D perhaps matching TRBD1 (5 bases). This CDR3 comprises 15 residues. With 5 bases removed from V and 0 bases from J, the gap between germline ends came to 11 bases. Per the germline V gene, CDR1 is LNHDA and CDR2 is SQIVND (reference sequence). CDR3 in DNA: TGTGCCAGTAGTTACCTCGACAGCTCCTACAATGAGCAGTTCTTC. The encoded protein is CASSYLDSSYNEQFF.

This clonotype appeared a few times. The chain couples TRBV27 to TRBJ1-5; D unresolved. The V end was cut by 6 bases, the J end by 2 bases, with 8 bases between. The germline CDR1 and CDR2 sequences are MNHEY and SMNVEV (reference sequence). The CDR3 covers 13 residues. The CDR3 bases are TGTGCCAGCAGGGGTTATGGCAATCAGCCCCAGCATTTT. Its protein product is CASRGYGNQPQHF.

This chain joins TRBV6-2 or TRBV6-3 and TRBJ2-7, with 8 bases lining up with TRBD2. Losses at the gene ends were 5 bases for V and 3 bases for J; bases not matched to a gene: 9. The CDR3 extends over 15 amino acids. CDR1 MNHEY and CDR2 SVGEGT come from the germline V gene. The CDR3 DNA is TGTGCCAGCAGTGCCGGACTAGCTCCCAACTACGAGCAGTACTTC. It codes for CASSAGLAPNYEQYF.

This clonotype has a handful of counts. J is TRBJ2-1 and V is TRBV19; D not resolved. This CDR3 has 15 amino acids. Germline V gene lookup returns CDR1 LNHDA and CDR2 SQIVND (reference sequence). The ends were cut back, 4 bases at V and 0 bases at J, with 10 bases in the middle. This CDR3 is CASSTHISSYNEQFF. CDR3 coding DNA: TGTGCCAGTAGTACCCACATAAGCTCCTACAATGAGCAGTTCTTC. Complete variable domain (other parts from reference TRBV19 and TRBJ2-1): DGGITQSPKYLFRKEGQNVTLSCEQNLNHDAMYWYRQDPGQGLRLIYYSQIVNDFQKGDIAEGYSVSREKKESFPLTVTSAQKNPTAFYLCASSTHISSYNEQFFGPGTRLTVL.

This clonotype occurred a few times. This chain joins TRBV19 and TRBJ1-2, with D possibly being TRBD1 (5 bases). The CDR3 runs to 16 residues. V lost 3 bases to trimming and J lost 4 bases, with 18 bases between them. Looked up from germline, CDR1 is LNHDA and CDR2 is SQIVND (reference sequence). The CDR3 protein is CASSILRRGAFYGYTF. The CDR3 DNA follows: TGTGCCAGTAGTATTCTCCGAAGGGGCGCTTTCTATGGCTACACCTTC.

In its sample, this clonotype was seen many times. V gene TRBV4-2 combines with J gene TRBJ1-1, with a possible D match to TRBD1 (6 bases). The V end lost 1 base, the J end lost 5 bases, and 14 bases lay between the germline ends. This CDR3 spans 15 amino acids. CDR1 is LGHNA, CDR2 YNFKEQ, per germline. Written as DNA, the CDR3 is TGTGCCAGCAGCCAAGGGGGGCGGGGGGAGACTGAAGCTTTCTTT. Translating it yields CASSQGGRGETEAFF.

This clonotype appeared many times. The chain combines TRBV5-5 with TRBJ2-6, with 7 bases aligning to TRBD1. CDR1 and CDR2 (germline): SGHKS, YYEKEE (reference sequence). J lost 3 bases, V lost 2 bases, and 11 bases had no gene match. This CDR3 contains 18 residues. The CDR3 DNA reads TGTGCCAGCAGCTTACCGGGGTTAGGGGGCGGTGGGGCCAACGTCCTGACTTTC. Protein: CASSLPGLGGGGANVLTF.

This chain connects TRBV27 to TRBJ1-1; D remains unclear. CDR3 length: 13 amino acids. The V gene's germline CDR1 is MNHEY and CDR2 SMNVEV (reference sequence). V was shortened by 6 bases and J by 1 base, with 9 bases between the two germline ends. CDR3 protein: CASRLLPNTEAFF. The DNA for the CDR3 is TGTGCCAGCAGACTCCTACCGAACACTGAAGCTTTCTTT.

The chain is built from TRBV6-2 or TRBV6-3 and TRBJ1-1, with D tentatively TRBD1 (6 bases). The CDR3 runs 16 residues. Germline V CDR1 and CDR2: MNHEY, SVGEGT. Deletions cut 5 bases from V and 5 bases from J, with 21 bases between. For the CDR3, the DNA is TGTGCCAGCAGTGTCCGGGGGGCTTGGAGGATGACTGAAGCTTTCTTT. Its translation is CASSVRGAWRMTEAFF.

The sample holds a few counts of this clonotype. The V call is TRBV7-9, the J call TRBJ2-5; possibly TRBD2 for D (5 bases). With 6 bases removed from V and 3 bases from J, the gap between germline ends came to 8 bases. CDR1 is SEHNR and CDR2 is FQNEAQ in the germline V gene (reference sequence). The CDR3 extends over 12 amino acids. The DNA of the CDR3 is TGTGCCAGCAGTTCCGGGGAAGAGACCCAGTACTTC. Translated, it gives CASSSGEETQYF.

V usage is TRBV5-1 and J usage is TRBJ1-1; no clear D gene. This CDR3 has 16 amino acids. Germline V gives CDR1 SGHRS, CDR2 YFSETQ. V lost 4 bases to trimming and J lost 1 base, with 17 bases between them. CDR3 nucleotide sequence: TGCGCCAGCAGCGTGACCCCCCGTTTCGGGAACACTGAAGCTTTCTTT. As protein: CASSVTPRFGNTEAFF. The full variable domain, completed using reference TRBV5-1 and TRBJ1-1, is KAGVTQTPRYLIKTRGQQVTLSCSPISGHRSVSWYQQTPGQGLQFLFEYFSETQRNKGNFPGRFSGRQFSNSRSEMNVSTLELGDSALYLCASSVTPRFGNTEAFFGQGTRLTVV.

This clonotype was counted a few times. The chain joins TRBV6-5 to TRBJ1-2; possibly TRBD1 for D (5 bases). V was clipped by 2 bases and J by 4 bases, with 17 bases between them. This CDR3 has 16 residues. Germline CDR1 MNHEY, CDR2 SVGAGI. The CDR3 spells CASSYTSGAEAYGYTF. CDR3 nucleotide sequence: TGTGCCAGCAGTTACACCTCCGGGGCAGAAGCCTATGGCTACACCTTC.